Below are 16 T cell receptor beta chains sequenced from a single sample in a study of regulatory T cells in long-lasting Graves disease. CDR3-region Arm-PCR and iRepertoire HTBI primers produced the TCR beta libraries. TCRdb used MiXCR to reprocess the multiplex PCR reads, holding one entry per CDR3 protein. The data hold around 510,000 distinct CDR3 sequences, with around 21% observed a single time. The time point denotes: persistent/refractory GD, antithyroid drugs over 5 years with positive TRAb. Extracted RNA from PBMCs served as the source of the TCR library. The sequencing here drew on peripheral blood mononuclear cells (PBMCs), taken when the disease was refractory, from a patient treated with antithyroid drugs. The receptors here all came from a female donor with Graves disease.

The chain links TRBV27 to TRBJ1-4; 7 nucleotides line up with TRBD1. In germline, CDR1 is MNHEY, CDR2 SMNVEV (reference sequence). The V gene end was trimmed by 6 bases and the J gene end by 3 bases; junction bases not matched to a gene: 10. The CDR3 has 16 amino acids. The DNA for the CDR3 is TGTGCCAGCAGCAGAACCGGGACAGATTCTAATGAAAAACTGTTTTTT. This sequence encodes CASSRTGTDSNEKLFF.

This clonotype was picked up a small number of times. This chain links TRBV20-1 with TRBJ1-5; possibly TRBD1 for D (6 bases). The CDR3 has 12 amino acids. Trimming pared 5 bases from V and 11 bases from J, leaving 16 bases between. The V gene's germline CDR1 is DFQATT and CDR2 SNEGSKA (reference sequence). CDR3 bases: TGCAGTGCTGTTAGGGGGGGCGGGTCCCAGCATTTT. It yields the protein CSAVRGGGSQHF.

This clonotype came up many times. This sequence joins TRBV7-3 and TRBJ2-5; tentatively, D is TRBD1 or TRBD2 (5 bases each). The ends were cut back, 1 base at V and 0 bases at J, with 9 bases in the middle. Germline CDR1 is SGHTA and CDR2 is FQGTGA. The CDR3 is 15 amino acids. This CDR3 reads CASSLNWGNQETQYF. CDR3 coding DNA: TGTGCCAGCAGCTTAAATTGGGGGAACCAAGAGACCCAGTACTTC. The full variable domain, rest sourced from reference TRBV7-3 and TRBJ2-5, is GAGVSQTPSNKVTEKGKYVELRCDPISGHTALYWYRQSLGQGPEFLIYFQGTGAADDSGLPNDRFFAVRPEGSVSTLKIQRTERGDSAVYLCASSLNWGNQETQYFGPGTRLLVL.

The rearrangement joins TRBV11-2 to TRBJ2-7, with D perhaps TRBD2 (6 bases). The CDR3 has 13 residues. V lost 5 bases and J lost 3, with 11 bases in between. Germline V gene sequence: CDR1 SGHAT, CDR2 FQNNGV. CDR3 nucleotide sequence: TGTGCCAGCAGCATTGGAGGGGTCTACGAGCAGTACTTC. Protein: CASSIGGVYEQYF.

This sequence joins TRBV4-1 and TRBJ1-4; D gene ambiguous. Germline V gives CDR1 MGHRA, CDR2 YSYEKL. The CDR3 covers 15 residues. Trimming cost V 4 bases and J 4 bases, with 13 bases left between them. CDR3: CASSRLEANNEKLFF. CDR3 coding DNA: TGCGCCAGCAGCCGGCTGGAGGCCAATAATGAAAAACTGTTTTTT.

This chain links TRBV20-1 with TRBJ1-2; 8 nucleotides line up with TRBD1. J lost 8 bases, V lost 3 bases, and 2 bases had no gene match. Germline loops: CDR1 DFQATT, CDR2 SNEGSKA (reference sequence). The CDR3 contains 11 residues. The CDR3 loop reads CSASDRGGYTF. The CDR3, as DNA: TGCAGTGCTAGCGACAGGGGCGGCTACACCTTC.

The rearrangement joins TRBV5-5 to TRBJ2-7; D remains ambiguous. The CDR3 contains 15 residues. Trimming cost V 0 bases and J 3 bases, with 13 bases left between them. Looked up from germline, CDR1 is SGHKS and CDR2 is YYEKEE (reference sequence). CDR3 DNA sequence: TGTGCCAGCAGCTTGGTTCTTGTAACAGACTACGAGCAGTACTTC. Its protein product is CASSLVLVTDYEQYF.

This clonotype was seen many times. The chain links TRBV7-9 to TRBJ1-1; D not resolved. The CDR3 contains 13 residues. V was trimmed by 5 bases and J by 2 bases, leaving 9 bases between them. Germline V gene data show CDR1 as SEHNR and CDR2 as FQNEAQ (reference sequence). As DNA, the CDR3 is TGTGCCAGCAGCAATCAGGTAAACACTGAAGCTTTCTTT. This translates into CASSNQVNTEAFF.

This clonotype was picked up many times. The chain joins TRBV19 to TRBJ1-2; D remains unclear. The CDR3 is made up of 12 amino acids. V was shortened by 4 bases and J by 8 bases, with 11 bases between the two germline ends. Per the germline V gene, CDR1 is LNHDA and CDR2 is SQIVND (reference sequence). CDR3 in amino acids: CASSKALGGYTF. The CDR3 DNA is TGTGCCAGTAGTAAGGCCTTGGGAGGCTACACCTTC.

This clonotype was detected many times. The genes are TRBV28 and TRBJ2-2; D ambiguous. V was clipped by 10 bases and J by 0 bases, with 12 bases between them. Germline V lookup: CDR1 MDHEN, CDR2 SYDVKM. CDR3 length: 14 amino acids. CDR3 protein: CATRSGANTGELFF. DNA of the CDR3: TGTGCCACTCGATCGGGCGCGAACACCGGGGAGCTGTTTTTT.

This clonotype was detected ten times or more. The V call is TRBV28, the J call TRBJ1-5; TRBD1 aligns across 7 bases. The CDR3 totals 18 residues. CDR1 is MDHEN and CDR2 is SYDVKM in the germline V gene. V dropped 4 bases and J dropped 2; count of bases not matched to a gene: 14. CDR3 region: CASSSPVGGGFGNQPQHF. The CDR3 DNA is TGTGCCAGCAGTTCCCCCGTCGGAGGGGGCTTTGGCAATCAGCCCCAGCATTTT. Filled out from reference TRBV28 and TRBJ1-5, the complete variable domain reads DVKVTQSSRYLVKRTGEKVFLECVQDMDHENMFWYRQDPGLGLRLIYFSYDVKMKEKGDIPEGYSVSREKKERFSLILESASTNQTSMYLCASSSPVGGGFGNQPQHFGDGTRLSIL.

The chain links TRBV2 to TRBJ2-1; 9 positions agree with TRBD2. The CDR3 runs to 16 residues. With 5 bases clipped from V and 8 bases from J, the junction kept 13 bases outside the gene matches. Per germline, CDR1 SNHLY and CDR2 FYNNEI. CDR3 amino acids: CASSLNSGRLGDEQFF. The CDR3 bases are TGTGCCAGCAGTCTTAATAGCGGGAGACTGGGGGATGAGCAGTTCTTC.

This clonotype was detected only a few times. The V call is TRBV6-4, the J call TRBJ1-4; D is undetermined. The V end was cut by 8 bases, the J end by 0 bases, with 16 bases between. CDR1 and CDR2 (germline): MRHNA, SNTAGT. The CDR3 is 16 residues long. CDR3 sequence: CASSDPIQATNEKLFF. The DNA of the CDR3 is TGTGCCAGCTCCGACCCCATCCAGGCAACTAATGAAAAACTGTTTTTT.

The sample holds many counts of this clonotype. CDR3 DNA: TGTGCCAGCAGCACCCGGGGGCTTGGAAACACCGGGGAGCTGTTTTTT. Protein sequence: CASSTRGLGNTGELFF. This chain joins TRBV3-1 and TRBJ2-2; the D call may be TRBD1 or TRBD2 (6 bases each). The CDR3 is 16 residues long. V lost 5 bases, J lost 2 bases, and 15 bases lay in between. Germline V CDR1 and CDR2: LGHDT, YNNKEL (reference sequence).

DNA of the CDR3: TGTGCCAGTAGTCCGGGACTCGCGGAGCCGACCTACGAGCAGTACTTC. Its translation: CASSPGLAEPTYEQYF. The rearrangement joins TRBV19 to TRBJ2-7; possibly TRBD2 for D (6 bases). Germline lookup yields CDR1 LNHDA and CDR2 SQIVND (reference sequence). CDR3 size: 16 residues. Trimming left V 5 bases short and J 2 bases short, with 19 bases between.

This clonotype was seen at least ten times. This chain uses TRBV28 with TRBJ1-1, with 10 bases fitting TRBD1. Germline assignment: CDR1 MDHEN and CDR2 SYDVKM. V lost 2 bases, J lost 3 bases, and 3 bases stayed unmatched. This CDR3 spans 15 amino acids. The CDR3 sequence is CASSLLGTGDTEAFF. The CDR3 DNA sequence: TGTGCCAGCAGTTTACTCGGGACAGGGGACACTGAAGCTTTCTTT.